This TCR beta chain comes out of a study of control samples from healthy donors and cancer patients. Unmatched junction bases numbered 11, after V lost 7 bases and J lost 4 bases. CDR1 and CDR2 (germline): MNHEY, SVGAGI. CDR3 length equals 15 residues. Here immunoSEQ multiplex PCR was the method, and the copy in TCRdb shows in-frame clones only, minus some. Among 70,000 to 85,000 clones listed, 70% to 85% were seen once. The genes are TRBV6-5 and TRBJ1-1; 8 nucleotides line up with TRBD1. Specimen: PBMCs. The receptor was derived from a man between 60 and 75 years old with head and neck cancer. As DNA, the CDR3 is TGTGCCAGCATTCAGGGGGCGAATTCGGGCACTGAAGCTTTCTTT. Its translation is CASIQGANSGTEAFF.